These T cell receptor beta chains were read from a single sample in a study of blood T cell repertoires in COVID-19. Profiling relied on immunoSEQ multiplex PCR, and the TCRdb table lists in-frame clones only, not all of them. The data show 350,000 or so clones, about 86% seen once. The sequenced material came from PBMCs or T cells enriched from blood (not recorded which). All receptors come from a middle-aged woman with acute COVID-19. The CDR3 runs from the conserved cysteine through the conserved F or W. D genes are given only for firm matches. Some rows have no size entry. The others give once, few or many, or a class for an expanded clone.

j_gene,v_gene,abundance,d_gene,CDR3nt,CDR3aa
TRBJ1-6,TRBV9,once,.,TGTGCCAGCAGCCCCCGAGGAGGGGAAGCCCGGGGTTCACCCCTCCACTTT,CASSPRGGEARGSPLHF
TRBJ1-1,TRBV27,.,.,TGTGCCAGCAGTTATGGGGGCAGGGGTGAAGCTTTCTTT,CASSYGGRGEAFF
TRBJ1-1,TRBV18,.,TRBD1,TGTGCCAGCTCACCGGGACAGACATTTCGGAACACTGAAGCTTTCTTT,CASSPGQTFRNTEAFF
TRBJ2-6,TRBV6-5,.,.,TGTGCCAGCAGTTTGTACTCTGGGGCCAACGTCCTGACTTTC,CASSLYSGANVLTF
TRBJ2-7,TRBV27,.,TRBD2,TGTGCCAGCAGTGGACTAGCGGGTAATTATTTCTACGAGCAGTACTTC,CASSGLAGNYFYEQYF
TRBJ1-5,TRBV7-6,once,.,TGTGCCAGCCGGGGGGCGCGTCGAATAGCAGGTCAGCCCCAGCATTTT,CASRGARRIAGQPQHF
TRBJ2-2,TRBV11-3,.,.,TGTGCCAGCAGCTTATTCGGGGGCGGGGAGCTGTTTTTT,CASSLFGGGELFF
TRBJ1-2,TRBV5-4,.,.,TGTGCCAGCAGCTGGGCGGGGGGCTATGGCTACACCTTC,CASSWAGGYGYTF
TRBJ2-2,TRBV3-1/TRBV3-2,.,.,TGTGCCAGCAGCTATCGACAGACCGCGAACACCGGGGAGCTGTTTTTT,CASSYRQTANTGELFF
TRBJ2-7,TRBV12-3/TRBV12-4,.,.,TGTGCCACCTGCCAGGGCTTAACCTACGAGCAGTACTTC,CATCQGLTYEQYF
TRBJ2-7,TRBV4-3,once,TRBD2,TGCGCCAGCAGCCAAGCTAAGGGCGGGGGGCTCCTTTACGAGCAGTACTTC,CASSQAKGGGLLYEQYF
TRBJ1-2,TRBV3-1/TRBV3-2,.,.,TGTGCCAGCAGCCAGGACGACAGATCAGCTAACTATGGCTACACCTTC,CASSQDDRSANYGYTF
TRBJ1-2,TRBV6-2/TRBV6-3,.,TRBD1,TGTGCCAGCAGTTACCCACGACAGGGAGGCTATGGCTACACCTTC,CASSYPRQGGYGYTF
TRBJ2-7,TRBV2,.,.,TGTGCCAGCAGTGATGGGGTCAGGGTTTTTTACGAGCAGTACTTC,CASSDGVRVFYEQYF
TRBJ2-4,TRBV6-1,.,TRBD1,TGTGCCAGCAGTGAGCAGACAGGGATTGGAAACATTCAGTACTTC,CASSEQTGIGNIQYF
TRBJ1-3,TRBV6-5,once,.,TGTGCCAGCAGTTACTCTGGGGGGAGCCCTGGAAACACCATATATTTT,CASSYSGGSPGNTIYF
TRBJ2-1,TRBV2,.,.,TGTGCCAGCACGGGGAATGAGCAGTTCTTC,CASTGNEQFF
TRBJ2-3,TRBV4-2,few,TRBD2,TGTGCCAGCAGGATATCCGGGACTAGCGGGAGGGCTGGGGATACGCAGTATTTT,CASRISGTSGRAGDTQYF
TRBJ1-2,TRBV7-9,.,.,TGTGCCAGCAGCTTTCGCTATGGCTACACCTTC,CASSFRYGYTF
TRBJ2-3,TRBV7-6,.,.,TGTGCCAGCAGCCCAATAAACAGTCTCCCAGATACGCAGTATTTT,CASSPINSLPDTQYF
TRBJ2-6,TRBV7-3,.,.,TGTGCCAGCAGCTCCGGCGGTGGGGCCAACGTCCTGACTTTC,CASSSGGGANVLTF
TRBJ1-1,TRBV7-9,once,TRBD1,TGTGCCAGCAGCACTCGACAGGGGACGGCCTACACTGAAGCTTTCTTT,CASSTRQGTAYTEAFF
TRBJ1-2,TRBV5-4,.,.,TGTGCCAGCAGCCCGGGGGGGCAGGCTAAAGTCGGTAACTATGGCTACACCTTC,CASSPGGQAKVGNYGYTF
TRBJ2-1,TRBV5-4,once,TRBD2,TGTGCCAGCAGGTTTTCGCGGGAGGGCTACAATGAGCAGTTCTTC,CASRFSREGYNEQFF
TRBJ2-3,TRBV7-2,.,.,TGTGCCAGCAGACTTAGCACAGATACGCAGTATTTT,CASRLSTDTQYF